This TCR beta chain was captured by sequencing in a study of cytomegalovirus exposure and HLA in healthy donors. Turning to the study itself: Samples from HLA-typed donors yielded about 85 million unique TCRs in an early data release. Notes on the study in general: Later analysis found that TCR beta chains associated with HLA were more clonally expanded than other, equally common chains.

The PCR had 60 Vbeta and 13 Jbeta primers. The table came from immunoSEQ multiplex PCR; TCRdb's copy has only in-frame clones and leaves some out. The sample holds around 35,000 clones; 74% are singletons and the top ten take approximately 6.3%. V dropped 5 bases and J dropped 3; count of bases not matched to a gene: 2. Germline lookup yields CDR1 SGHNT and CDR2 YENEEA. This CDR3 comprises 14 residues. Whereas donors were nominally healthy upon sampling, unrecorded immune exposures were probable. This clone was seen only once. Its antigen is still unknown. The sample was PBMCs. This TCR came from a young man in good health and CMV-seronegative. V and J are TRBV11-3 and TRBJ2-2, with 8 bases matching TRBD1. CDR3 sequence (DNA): TGTGCCAGCAGCCCGACAGGGGACACCGGGGAGCTGTTTTTT. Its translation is CASSPTGDTGELFF. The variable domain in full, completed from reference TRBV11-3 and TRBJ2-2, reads EAGVVQSPRYKIIEKKQPVAFWCNPISGHNTLYWYLQNLGQGPELLIRYENEEAVDDSQLPKDRFSAERLKGVDSTLKIQPAELGDSAVYLCASSPTGDTGELFFGEGSRLTVL.